Listed below are T cell receptor beta chains from one sample, sequenced in a study of control samples from healthy donors and cancer patients. The repertoire was sequenced with immunoSEQ multiplex PCR; TCRdb's copy has only in-frame clones and lacks some. The repertoire has fewer than 200,000 clones, about 94% of them found once; the top ten carry roughly 4%. Material for sequencing was blood. These receptor sequences come from a woman aged 60-70 years in good health. Both conserved end residues are part of each CDR3. Fields, in order: CDR3 protein, J gene, clone size, V gene, CDR3 length. Clone size appears in some rows only: once, few, many, or a class for an expanded clone.

CDR3 protein: CASSFTQAEGYTF
J gene: TRBJ1-2
clone size: NA
V gene: TRBV12-3/TRBV12-4
CDR3 length: 13

CDR3 protein: CASSRSPNGGANEQFF
J gene: TRBJ2-1
clone size: NA
V gene: TRBV7-2
CDR3 length: 16

CDR3 protein: CASSLAGQGYEQYF
J gene: TRBJ2-7
clone size: NA
V gene: TRBV5-1
CDR3 length: 14

CDR3 protein: CASSLGTDRNSGYTF
J gene: TRBJ1-2
clone size: NA
V gene: TRBV4-3
CDR3 length: 15

CDR3 protein: CASSLLNVGGELFF
J gene: TRBJ2-2
clone size: NA
V gene: TRBV7-2
CDR3 length: 14

CDR3 protein: CASSPQTGGQETQYF
J gene: TRBJ2-5
clone size: NA
V gene: TRBV18
CDR3 length: 15

CDR3 protein: CAISAGTGGPTGNTIYF
J gene: TRBJ1-3
clone size: NA
V gene: TRBV10-3
CDR3 length: 17

CDR3 protein: CASKWGGRDGYTF
J gene: TRBJ1-2
clone size: NA
V gene: TRBV7-2
CDR3 length: 13

CDR3 protein: CASSYQWTEAFF
J gene: TRBJ1-1
clone size: NA
V gene: TRBV6-2/TRBV6-3
CDR3 length: 12

CDR3 protein: CASSESRDNYGYTF
J gene: TRBJ1-2
clone size: NA
V gene: TRBV2
CDR3 length: 14

CDR3 protein: CASSLPLGTEAFF
J gene: TRBJ1-1
clone size: NA
V gene: TRBV5-6
CDR3 length: 13

CDR3 protein: CASSFWQNPAFF
J gene: TRBJ1-1
clone size: NA
V gene: TRBV12-3/TRBV12-4
CDR3 length: 12

CDR3 protein: CASSRRLLAGGRLEQYF
J gene: TRBJ2-7
clone size: NA
V gene: TRBV11-2
CDR3 length: 17

CDR3 protein: CASSPGGYSTDTQYF
J gene: TRBJ2-3
clone size: few
V gene: TRBV5-1
CDR3 length: 15

CDR3 protein: CASSMGQEVIYEQYF
J gene: TRBJ2-7
clone size: NA
V gene: TRBV2
CDR3 length: 15

CDR3 protein: CASSFSEMETQYF
J gene: TRBJ2-5
clone size: NA
V gene: TRBV7-6
CDR3 length: 13

CDR3 protein: CASSPPGLREKLFF
J gene: TRBJ1-4
clone size: NA
V gene: TRBV7-8
CDR3 length: 14

CDR3 protein: CASSIGRPSGNTIYF
J gene: TRBJ1-3
clone size: NA
V gene: TRBV19
CDR3 length: 15

CDR3 protein: CASSSNSPLHF
J gene: TRBJ1-6
clone size: NA
V gene: TRBV3-1/TRBV3-2
CDR3 length: 11

CDR3 protein: CASSMSRPLGSGNTIYF
J gene: TRBJ1-3
clone size: NA
V gene: TRBV19
CDR3 length: 17